These 13 T cell receptor beta chains were all obtained from the same sample, sequenced in a study of sequential checkpoint blockade in melanoma. TCRdb's copy holds only in-frame clones and misses some; the assay was immunoSEQ multiplex PCR. The sample includes more than 9,000 clones, almost 75% seen only once; the top ten take about a sixth. Noted treatment: randomized to nivolumab then ipilimumab (arm A) or the reverse (arm B). Specimen: CD8+ T cells sorted from blood (inferred from file names), collected from a patient given nivolumab and ipilimumab in sequence. These receptors all stem from a human donor with melanoma.

The chain joins TRBV5-6 to TRBJ1-2; possibly TRBD1 for D (6 bases). The germline gives CDR1 SGHDT, CDR2 YYEEEE. Trimming shortened V by 4 bases and J by 8 bases, and 24 bases separated the two germline ends. The CDR3 runs to 16 residues. CDR3 region: CASSPPRGGPRQGYTF. CDR3 DNA sequence: TGTGCCAGCAGCCCACCAAGGGGGGGGCCTAGGCAGGGCTACACCTTC.

This clone was counted between two and nine times. This chain connects TRBV7-9 to TRBJ2-1; D is unclear. CDR3 length: 14 amino acids. V lost 8 bases and J 0 bases, leaving 11 bases between the germline ends. Germline V gives CDR1 SEHNR, CDR2 FQNEAQ (reference sequence). The CDR3 DNA sequence: TGTGCCAGCCAAACAGCTTCCTCCTACAATGAGCAGTTCTTC. Its protein product is CASQTASSYNEQFF.

About this clone itself: The sample contains more than one DNA sequence encoding this CDR3. The chain uses TRBV7-9 and TRBJ2-3; 7 bases fit TRBD1. V was clipped by 6 bases and J by 0 bases; unmatched bases: 6. The CDR3 runs 15 residues. CDR1 is SEHNR, CDR2 FQNEAQ, per germline (reference sequence). The CDR3 DNA reads as TGTGCCAGCAGTAGACAGGGAATTAGCACAGATACGCAGTATTTT. This sequence encodes CASSRQGISTDTQYF.

This clone has more than one count but fewer than ten. This chain connects TRBV6-5 to TRBJ2-7; tentatively, D is TRBD1 (6 bases). Germline values: CDR1 MNHEY, CDR2 SVGAGI. The CDR3 covers 14 residues. V gave up 6 bases and J gave up 4 bases, with 16 bases separating them. CDR3 nucleotide sequence: TGTGCCAGCAGCGAAAGGGACAACTCTTACGAGCAGTACTTC. Translated, it gives CASSERDNSYEQYF.

This clone is termed medium-sized (0.01 to 0.1%). The chain employs TRBV11-2 and TRBJ1-2; the match to TRBD1 covers 9 bases. The germline CDR1 and CDR2 sequences are SGHAT and FQNNGV. The CDR3 spans 14 residues. The V gene end was trimmed by 8 bases and the J gene end by 4 bases; junction bases not matched to a gene: 8. CDR3 sequence reads: CASGGQGLPYGYTF. As DNA, the CDR3 is TGTGCCAGCGGGGGACAGGGACTACCCTATGGCTACACCTTC.

This chain joins TRBV7-2 and TRBJ2-4, with 9 bases matching TRBD1. The CDR3 has 14 residues. V lost 3 bases to trimming and J lost 7 bases; unmatched junction nucleotides: 4. Germline V gives CDR1 SGHTA, CDR2 FQGNSA. CDR3 nucleotide sequence: TGTGCCAGCAGCTTCGGGACAGGGTCCAACATTCAGTACTTC. Its translation is CASSFGTGSNIQYF. The full variable domain, in which reference TRBV7-2 and TRBJ2-4 provide the parts outside the CDR3, is GAGVSQSPSNKVTEKGKDVELRCDPISGHTALYWYRQSLGQGLEFLIYFQGNSAPDKSGLPSDRFSAERTGGSVSTLTIQRTQQEDSAVYLCASSFGTGSNIQYFGAGTRLSVL.

As DNA, the CDR3 is TGTGCCAGCAGTGACGGGACAGGCATGAACACTGAAGCTTTCTTT. Encoded protein: CASSDGTGMNTEAFF. V is TRBV6-4 and J is TRBJ1-1; the match to TRBD1 covers 8 bases. This CDR3 spans 15 amino acids. V shed 2 bases, J shed 0 bases, and the junction held 2 bases outside the gene matches. The V gene's germline CDR1 is MRHNA and CDR2 SNTAGT.

The CDR3 DNA sequence: TGTGCCAGCAGTGATGGAGGGGTGAATGAGCAGTTCTTC. It encodes CASSDGGVNEQFF. The rearrangement joins TRBV25-1 to TRBJ2-1; D may be TRBD2 (6 bases). In germline, CDR1 is MGHDK, CDR2 SYGVNS. The germline V and J ends were trimmed by 3 bases and 7 bases, with 10 bases remaining between them. The CDR3 is 13 amino acids.

There are a few counts of this clone. The chain uses TRBV19 and TRBJ1-3; TRBD1 might be the D (6 bases). V lost 7 bases and J lost 2, with 24 bases in between. CDR1 is LNHDA, CDR2 SQIVND, per germline (reference sequence). CDR3 length: 18 amino acids. CDR3 in amino acids: CASTPLKGDPTPGNTIYF. In DNA, the CDR3 is TGTGCCAGTACCCCCCTTAAGGGGGACCCGACGCCTGGAAACACCATATATTTT.

The V and J genes are TRBV4-1 and TRBJ1-1; unclear D gene. Trimming took off 0 bases at V and 6 bases at J, with 11 bases between the two ends. This CDR3 is built from 14 residues. Germline lookup yields CDR1 MGHRA and CDR2 YSYEKL. The CDR3 nucleotides are TGCGCCAGCAGCCAAGAAAAATCCGGGGCTGAAGCTTTCTTT. Amino acid sequence: CASSQEKSGAEAFF.

This sequence joins TRBV10-2 and TRBJ2-5, with 7 bases aligning to TRBD2. The V gene end was trimmed by 8 bases and the J gene end by 2 bases; junction bases not matched to a gene: 11. CDR1 and CDR2 (germline): WSHSY, SAAADI. The CDR3 is made up of 15 amino acids. CDR3 nucleotide sequence: TGCGCCAGCTCCCGGGAGGCGGCCGTTCAAGAGACCCAGTACTTC. Translating it yields CASSREAAVQETQYF.

This chain uses TRBV6-1 with TRBJ2-7; possibly TRBD2 for D (6 bases). The CDR3 totals 18 residues. Germline V gene data show CDR1 as MNHNS and CDR2 as SASEGT. V was trimmed by 1 base and J by 5 bases, leaving 24 bases between them. CDR3 DNA sequence: TGTGCCAGCAGTGAAGACTCCGTTGGGCGGGAACCGTGGAACGAGCAGTACTTC. Translated, it gives CASSEDSVGREPWNEQYF.

This clone was recorded only once. The chain has TRBV7-9 and TRBJ2-7, with 8 bases that match TRBD1. CDR1 is SEHNR, CDR2 FQNEAQ, per germline (reference sequence). V lost 0 bases and J lost 4; bases outside the gene matches: 5. This CDR3 contains 15 residues. The CDR3 nucleotides read TGTGCCAGCAGCTTAGCATCGGACAGGGCGTACGAGCAGTACTTC. This codes for CASSLASDRAYEQYF.